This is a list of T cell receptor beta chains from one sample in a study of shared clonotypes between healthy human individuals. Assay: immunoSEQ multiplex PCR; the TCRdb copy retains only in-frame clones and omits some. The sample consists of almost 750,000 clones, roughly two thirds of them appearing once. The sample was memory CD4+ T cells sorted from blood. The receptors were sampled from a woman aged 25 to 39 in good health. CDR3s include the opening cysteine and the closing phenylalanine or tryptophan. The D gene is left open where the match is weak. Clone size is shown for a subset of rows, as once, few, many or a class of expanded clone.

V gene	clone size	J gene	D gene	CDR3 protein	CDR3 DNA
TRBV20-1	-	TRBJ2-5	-	CSAPGRETQYF	TGCAGTGCCCCCGGAAGGGAGACCCAGTACTTC
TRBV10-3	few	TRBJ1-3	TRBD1	CATFGQGDSGNTIYF	TGTGCCACCTTTGGACAGGGAGACTCTGGAAACACCATATATTTT
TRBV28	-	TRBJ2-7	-	CASSRQVYEQYF	TGTGCCAGCAGTAGACAGGTCTACGAGCAGTACTTC
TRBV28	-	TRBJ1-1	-	CASRGAGHHTEAFF	TGTGCCAGCAGGGGGGCGGGTCATCACACTGAAGCTTTCTTT
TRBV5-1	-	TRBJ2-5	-	CASSLSLYQETQYF	TGCGCCAGCAGCTTGAGCCTGTACCAAGAGACCCAGTACTTC
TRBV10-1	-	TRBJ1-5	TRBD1	CASIHRDRGIHSNQPQHF	TGCGCCAGCATACATCGGGACAGGGGAATTCATAGCAATCAGCCCCAGCATTTT
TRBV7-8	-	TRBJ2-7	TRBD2	CASSFPVGLAGGLSYEQYF	TGTGCCAGCAGCTTCCCCGTGGGACTAGCGGGAGGGTTGTCCTACGAGCAGTACTTC
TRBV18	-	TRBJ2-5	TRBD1	CASSPRGTDQETQYF	TGTGCCAGCTCACCCCGTGGGACAGACCAAGAGACCCAGTACTTC
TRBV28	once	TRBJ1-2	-	CASSLGGEVANYGYTF	TGTGCCAGCAGTTTGGGGGGGGAGGTAGCTAACTATGGCTACACCTTC
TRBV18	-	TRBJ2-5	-	CASSPPSETQYF	TGTGCCAGCTCACCACCGTCAGAGACCCAGTACTTC
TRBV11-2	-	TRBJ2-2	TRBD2	CASSLDRTGGPTGELFF	TGTGCCAGCAGCTTAGATAGGACGGGAGGGCCGACCGGGGAGCTGTTTTTT
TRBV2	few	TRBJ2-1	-	CASNVAMSYNEQFF	TGTGCCAGCAACGTAGCGATGTCCTACAATGAGCAGTTCTTC
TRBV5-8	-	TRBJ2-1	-	CASSLMQGFGEQFF	TGTGCCAGCAGCTTGATGCAGGGGTTCGGTGAGCAGTTCTTC
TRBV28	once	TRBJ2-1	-	CASSDTYNEQFF	TGTGCCAGCAGTGACACCTACAATGAGCAGTTCTTC
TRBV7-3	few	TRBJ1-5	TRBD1	CASSFLPGQGANQPQHF	TGTGCCAGCAGCTTCCTGCCGGGACAGGGGGCCAATCAGCCCCAGCATTTT
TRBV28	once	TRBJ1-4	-	CASSSYGSSFNEKLFF	TGTGCCAGCAGTTCATACGGGTCTTCCTTTAATGAAAAACTGTTTTTT
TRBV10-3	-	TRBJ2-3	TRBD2	CAISEREFTDTQYF	TGTGCCATCAGCGAGCGGGAGTTCACAGATACGCAGTATTTT
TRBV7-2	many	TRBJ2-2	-	CASSLELTANTGELFF	TGTGCCAGCAGCTTAGAGTTAACGGCAAACACCGGGGAGCTGTTTTTT
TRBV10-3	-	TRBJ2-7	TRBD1	CATAQGARYEQYF	TGTGCCACAGCACAGGGGGCACGATACGAGCAGTACTTC
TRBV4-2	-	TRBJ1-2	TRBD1	CASSQDPRPPGQGELYGYTF	TGTGCCAGCAGCCAAGATCCTCGCCCTCCGGGACAGGGGGAACTCTATGGCTACACCTTC
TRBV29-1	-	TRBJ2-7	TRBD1	CSGGTDYEQYF	TGCAGCGGGGGGACAGATTACGAGCAGTACTTC
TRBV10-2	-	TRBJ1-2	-	CASSERVISGDGYTF	TGCGCCAGCAGTGAGAGGGTGATCTCAGGCGATGGCTACACCTTC
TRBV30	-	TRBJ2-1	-	CAWKTGVGSYNEQFF	TGTGCCTGGAAGACTGGTGTAGGATCCTACAATGAGCAGTTCTTC
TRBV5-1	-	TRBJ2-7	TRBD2	CASSWGLAGGPGEQYF	TGCGCCAGCAGCTGGGGACTAGCGGGAGGGCCTGGGGAGCAGTACTTC
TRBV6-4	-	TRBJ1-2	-	CASSEWRGGGYTF	TGTGCCAGCAGTGAGTGGAGGGGAGGCGGCTACACCTTC
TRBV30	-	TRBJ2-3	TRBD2	CAWSVLAGRGYTDTQYF	TGTGCCTGGAGTGTCTTAGCGGGACGGGGGTACACAGATACGCAGTATTTT
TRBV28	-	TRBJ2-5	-	CASSLFSGVETQYF	TGTGCCAGCAGTTTATTCTCGGGGGTCGAGACCCAGTACTTC
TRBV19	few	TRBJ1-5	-	CASSPRPAERPQHF	TGTGCCAGTAGCCCCCGACCGGCCGAGAGGCCCCAGCATTTT
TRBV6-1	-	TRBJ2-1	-	CASSDGRGAWPWRDNEQFF	TGTGCCAGCAGTGATGGTCGGGGGGCTTGGCCCTGGCGTGACAATGAGCAGTTCTTC
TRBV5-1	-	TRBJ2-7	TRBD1	CASSNRQGLDEQYF	TGCGCCAGCAGCAACCGACAGGGTCTAGACGAGCAGTACTTC
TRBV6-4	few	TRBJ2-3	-	CASSRDSPSTDTQYF	TGTGCCAGCAGTCGGGACTCGCCTAGCACAGATACGCAGTATTTT
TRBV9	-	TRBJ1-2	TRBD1	CASSVGTGTGGGYTF	TGTGCCAGCAGCGTAGGGACCGGGACAGGAGGAGGCTACACCTTC
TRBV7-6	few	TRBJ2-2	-	CASSSQGSGNRNTGELFF	TGTGCCAGCAGCTCACAGGGGAGCGGGAATAGGAACACCGGGGAGCTGTTTTTT
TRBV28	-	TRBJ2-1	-	CASSLNRANEQFF	TGTGCCAGCAGTTTAAACCGGGCTAATGAGCAGTTCTTC
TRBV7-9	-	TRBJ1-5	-	CASSLDRDNQPQHF	TGTGCCAGCAGCTTAGACAGGGACAATCAGCCCCAGCATTTT
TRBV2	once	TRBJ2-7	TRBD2	CASSATSGRSYEQYF	TGTGCCAGCAGCGCAACTAGCGGAAGGTCCTACGAGCAGTACTTC
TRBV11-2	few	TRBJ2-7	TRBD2	CASSFPSGTSGVYEQYF	TGTGCCAGCAGCTTTCCTTCCGGGACTAGCGGGGTCTACGAGCAGTACTTC
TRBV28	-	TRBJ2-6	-	CASSFISLGGPSGAGANVLTF	TGTGCCAGCAGTTTTATATCTCTGGGCGGCCCCTCTGGGGCTGGGGCCAACGTCCTGACTTTC
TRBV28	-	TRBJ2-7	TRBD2	CASSPRGAGGPYEQYF	TGTGCCAGCAGTCCCCGAGGAGCGGGAGGTCCCTACGAGCAGTACTTC
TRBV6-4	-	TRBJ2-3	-	CASSGRGISDTQYF	TGTGCCAGCAGTGGGAGGGGGATATCAGATACGCAGTATTTT
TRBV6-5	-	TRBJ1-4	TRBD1	CASSSGQGGEKLFF	TGTGCCAGCAGCAGTGGACAGGGAGGTGAAAAACTGTTTTTT
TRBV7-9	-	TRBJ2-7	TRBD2	CASSPGLVSVEQYF	TGTGCCAGCAGCCCCGGACTAGTTTCCGTGGAGCAGTACTTC
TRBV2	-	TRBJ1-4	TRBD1	CASSWTGTTNEKLFF	TGTGCCAGCTCATGGACAGGGACCACTAATGAAAAACTGTTTTTT
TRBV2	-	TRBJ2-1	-	CASSPTRYNEQFF	TGTGCCAGCAGTCCGACTAGATACAATGAGCAGTTCTTC
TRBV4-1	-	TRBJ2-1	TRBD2	CASSPPTSGARNEQFF	TGCGCCAGCAGCCCACCGACTAGCGGAGCCCGCAATGAGCAGTTCTTC
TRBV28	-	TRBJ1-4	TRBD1	CASRQGVVGEKLFF	TGTGCCAGCAGGCAGGGGGTGGTTGGTGAAAAACTGTTTTTT
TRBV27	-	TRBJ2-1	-	CASSRFNEQFF	TGTGCCAGCAGCCGCTTCAATGAGCAGTTCTTC